This entry concerns a single T cell receptor beta chain. This sample stems from a study of blood T cell repertoires in COVID-19. Study overall: COVID-19 samples, acute and convalescent, were from the United States, Italy and Spain.

Original handling: The assay estimated nucleated cells by amplifying reference gene primers. Measured with immunoSEQ multiplex PCR; TCRdb has only the in-frame clones, and not every one. The DNA was the basis for D and trimming; V, J and clone size are from that table. The table lists some 130,000 clones, 60% to 80% of them singletons, with under 2.5% in the top ten. Looked up from germline, CDR1 is SGHAT and CDR2 is FQNNGV. V was shortened by 5 bases and J by 0 bases, with 10 bases between the two germline ends. This CDR3 region has 15 residues. The sample taken for sequencing was peripheral blood. The sequence derives from a woman in her seventies with acute or convalescent COVID-19. This sequence joins TRBV11-2 and TRBJ1-4; possible D gene TRBD1, 6 bases. CDR3 sequence: CASSPWTATNEKLFF. In DNA form, the CDR3 reads TGTGCCAGCAGCCCCTGGACAGCAACTAATGAAAAACTGTTTTTT. The full variable domain, in which reference TRBV11-2 and TRBJ1-4 provide the parts outside the CDR3, is EAGVAQSPRYKIIEKRQSVAFWCNPISGHATLYWYQQILGQGPKLLIQFQNNGVVDDSQLPKDRFSAERLKGVDSTLKIQPAKLEDSAVYLCASSPWTATNEKLFFGSGTQLSVL.